This T cell receptor beta chain stems from a study of blood T cell repertoires in COVID-19. J gave up 9 bases and V 2 bases, and 2 bases lay outside the gene matches. CDR3 length equals 12 residues. The repertoire was sequenced with immunoSEQ multiplex PCR; TCRdb's copy has only in-frame clones and lacks some. The profile covers a few hundred thousand clones, with 75% to 90% appearing a single time and approximately 5% taken by the ten largest. The receptor comes from a woman in her 40s who had recovered from COVID-19. The rearrangement links TRBV12-3 or TRBV12-4 to TRBJ2-3; the match to TRBD2 covers 7 bases. Sequencing was done on a sample of peripheral blood. CDR3 coding DNA: TGTGCCAGCAGTTTATCACTAGCGACGCAGTATTTT. Translating it yields CASSLSLATQYF.